This TCR beta chain was sequenced for a study of glioma-infiltrating T cells after dendritic cell vaccination. Study-level background: Autologous tumor lysate was loaded overnight onto monocyte-derived dendritic cells grown approximately seven days with IL-4 and GM-CSF. Study findings and constraints: Only a small number of patients had complete blood and tumor samples.

Clones were read by immunoSEQ multiplex PCR, and TCRdb kept only the in-frame ones, dropping some. This sample has roughly 100,000 clones; 90% occur once, and the top ten carry roughly 2.5%. Germline loops: CDR1 MGHRA, CDR2 YSYEKL. CDR3 length: 15 residues. Trimming cost V 1 base and J 6 bases, with 14 bases left between them. Indicated time point: after dendritic cell vaccination, including at tumor progression/relapse. Concerning this clone itself: What it recognizes is unknown.

This receptor was taken from a human donor with glioblastoma. The chain couples TRBV4-1 to TRBJ2-3, with D possibly being TRBD1 (6 bases). Source: blood, taken after dendritic cell vaccination. The DNA for the CDR3 is TGCGCCAGCAGCCAAGGAAACTGGGGGCCGGATACGCAGTATTTT. Protein sequence: CASSQGNWGPDTQYF.